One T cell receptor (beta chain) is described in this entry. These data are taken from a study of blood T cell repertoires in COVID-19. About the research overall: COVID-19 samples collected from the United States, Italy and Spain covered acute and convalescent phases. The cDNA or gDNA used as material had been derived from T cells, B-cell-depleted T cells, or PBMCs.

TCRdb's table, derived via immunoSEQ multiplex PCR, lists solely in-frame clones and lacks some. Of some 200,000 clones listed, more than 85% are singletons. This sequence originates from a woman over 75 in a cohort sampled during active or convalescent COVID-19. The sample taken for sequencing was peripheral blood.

The CDR3 nucleotides read TGTGCCAGTAGATCAGACAGGTCCTCGAACACTGAAGCTTTCTTT. It codes for CASRSDRSSNTEAFF. This chain uses TRBV19 with TRBJ1-1, with D possibly matching TRBD1 (6 bases). CDR3 length equals 15 residues. Trimming stripped 6 bases from V and 1 base from J, with 15 bases between. Germline CDR1 and CDR2: LNHDA and SQIVND (reference sequence).